Presented here are 19 T cell receptor beta chains from one specimen sequenced in a study of T cell clonotyping in hematopoietic cell transplantation (dated by TCRdb to the early 2020s). Preparation of the library involved the immunoSEQ multiplex PCR assay. TCRdb limited this immuneACCESS table to in-frame rearrangements with V and J called. A share of clones is missing; checked studies link under half to unresolved V genes, and the rest is unexplained. A total of roughly 44,000 clones appear in this sample, 85% of them only once. The top ten hold 2.5% to 3.5% of the sample. The sample's time point label is to be understood as: recipient sample about 28 days before transplant, after cytoreduction. The source material was peripheral blood mononuclear cells, sampled before stem cell transplant. These receptors were obtained from a man aged 60-69 years with acute myeloid leukemia. Some clones in this sample may be carry-over from other donors' samples.

This clone occurred once. The DNA of the CDR3 is TGCGCCAGCAGCTTGACTAGCGGGACTGAGACCCAGTACTTC. As protein: CASSLTSGTETQYF. J is TRBJ2-5 and V is TRBV5-1; 10 bases are shared with TRBD2. The germline V gene has CDR1 SGHRS and CDR2 YFSETQ. After removal of 1 base from V and 5 bases from J, the junction contained 2 bases not matched to a gene. The CDR3 totals 14 residues.

The J gene is TRBJ2-4, the V gene TRBV29-1; 7 nucleotides align to TRBD2. This CDR3 spans 20 amino acids. J was trimmed by 1 base and V by 6 bases; bases with no gene match: 24. Germline CDR1 reads SQVTM; CDR2 reads ANQGSEA. CDR3 in DNA: TGCAGCGTACCCGGGCCAAGGGGATGGGAGGGGTCGTCTGCCAAAAACATTCAGTACTTC. Translated, it gives CSVPGPRGWEGSSAKNIQYF.

This chain joins TRBV7-8 and TRBJ1-5; 8 bases agree with TRBD1. Germline values: CDR1 SGHVS, CDR2 FQNEAQ. Germline trimming cut 1 base from V and 7 bases from J; bases unmatched to any gene: 15. The CDR3 has 18 residues. The CDR3 nucleotides are TGTGCCAGCAGCTTAGGTGGGGGACAGGTCCGGCGGGGCCAGCCCCAGCATTTT. Translated, it gives CASSLGGGQVRRGQPQHF.

The chain joins TRBV23-1 to TRBJ1-6; a weak D match, TRBD1 (6 bases). TRBV23-1 is reported as an ORF; its role is uncertain. The CDR3 sequence is 18 residues long. Between the trimmed V and J ends, which lost 3 bases and 4 bases, there was a span of 19 bases. CDR3 loop: CASSHGGLGETYNSPLHF. The CDR3 nucleotides read TGCGCCAGCAGTCATGGGGGGCTGGGCGAGACTTATAATTCACCCCTCCACTTT.

The chain joins TRBV7-2 to TRBJ2-3, with 12 bases identical to TRBD2. This CDR3 is 17 amino acids long. The ends lost 6 bases at V and 1 base at J; junction bases unmatched: 8. Germline V CDR1 and CDR2: SGHTA, FQGNSA. The CDR3: CASSRASGGAGTDTQYF. CDR3 sequence (DNA): TGTGCCAGCAGTAGGGCTAGCGGGGGGGCGGGCACAGATACGCAGTATTTT.

V gene TRBV5-1 combines with J gene TRBJ1-1; 7 bases fit TRBD1. CDR1 and CDR2 (germline): SGHRS, YFSETQ. The CDR3 length is 15 residues. V lost 0 bases and J lost 1; bases outside the gene matches: 3. CDR3 in DNA: TGCGCCAGCAGCTTGGCCAGGGACAGGAACACTGAAGCTTTCTTT. This sequence encodes CASSLARDRNTEAFF.

V and J are TRBV6-5 and TRBJ1-3; weak D call: TRBD1 (5 bases). The length of the CDR3 is 15 residues. V was shortened by 6 bases and J by 3 bases, with 15 bases between the two germline ends. Per the germline V gene, CDR1 is MNHEY and CDR2 is SVGAGI. The CDR3 DNA sequence: TGTGCCAGCAGCCCTCTGGCGCAGGGTGGAAACACCATATATTTT. Translation gives CASSPLAQGGNTIYF.

The V gene is TRBV2, the J gene TRBJ1-5; 7 bases agree with TRBD1. The germline V gene encodes CDR1 SNHLY and CDR2 FYNNEI. Trimming cost V 3 bases and J 4 bases; bases outside gene matches: 3. CDR3 size: 14 residues. CDR3 nucleotide sequence: TGTGCCAGCAGTGACCGACAGGGAAATCAGCCCCAGCATTTT. Its protein is CASSDRQGNQPQHF.

The chain couples TRBV5-1 to TRBJ2-3, with 10 nucleotides matching TRBD2. Germline lookup yields CDR1 SGHRS and CDR2 YFSETQ. This CDR3 has 17 residues. V gave up 4 bases and J gave up 1 base; unmatched junction bases: 9. The CDR3 sequence: CASSIGLAGARTDTQYF. The CDR3 DNA follows: TGCGCCAGCAGCATAGGGCTAGCGGGGGCCCGCACAGATACGCAGTATTTT.

V usage is TRBV5-1 and J usage is TRBJ2-3; TRBD2 matches 11 bases. The CDR3 sequence is 16 residues long. Germline V gives CDR1 SGHRS, CDR2 YFSETQ. Germline trimming cut 1 base from V and 1 base from J; bases unmatched to any gene: 2. The CDR3 DNA is TGCGCCAGCAGCTTGACTAGCGGGGGTCGCACAGATACGCAGTATTTT. Its protein product is CASSLTSGGRTDTQYF.

The chain combines TRBV29-1 with TRBJ1-2; D gene uncertain. The length of the CDR3 is 14 residues. Per the germline V gene, CDR1 is SQVTM and CDR2 is ANQGSEA. Between the trimmed V and J ends, which lost 3 bases and 2 bases, there was a span of 13 bases. The CDR3 bases are TGCAGCGTTGACCTCGAAGGGCAGAACTATGGCTACACCTTC. The encoded protein is CSVDLEGQNYGYTF.

V is TRBV5-1 and J is TRBJ2-5; 9 positions agree with TRBD2. Germline V gene data show CDR1 as SGHRS and CDR2 as YFSETQ. This CDR3 is built from 15 residues. Unmatched junction bases numbered 5, after V lost 0 bases and J lost 5 bases. This CDR3 is CASSLVSGGLETQYF. The CDR3 nucleotides are TGCGCCAGCAGCTTGGTTAGCGGGGGCCTTGAGACCCAGTACTTC.

The chain combines TRBV2 with TRBJ2-7; D might be TRBD2 (6 bases). With 3 bases removed from V and 5 bases from J, the gap between germline ends came to 8 bases. Germline assignment: CDR1 SNHLY and CDR2 FYNNEI. The CDR3 totals 12 residues. The CDR3 sequence: CASSDGGNEQYF. In DNA, the CDR3 is TGTGCCAGCAGTGACGGAGGGAACGAGCAGTACTTC.

The genes are TRBV7-2 and TRBJ1-1, with 11 bases matching TRBD1. The CDR3 has 16 residues. CDR1 is SGHTA, CDR2 FQGNSA, per germline. Unmatched junction bases numbered 8, after V lost 4 bases and J lost 4 bases. The DNA for the CDR3 is TGTGCCAGCAGCTCGGACAGGGGGCGCCGAGGCACTGAAGCTTTCTTT. Translated: CASSSDRGRRGTEAFF. The complete variable domain, with remaining parts taken from reference TRBV7-2 and TRBJ1-1, reads GAGVSQSPSNKVTEKGKDVELRCDPISGHTALYWYRQSLGQGLEFLIYFQGNSAPDKSGLPSDRFSAERTGGSVSTLTIQRTQQEDSAVYLCASSSDRGRRGTEAFFGQGTRLTVV.

The chain combines TRBV4-2 with TRBJ2-2; possibly TRBD2 for D (5 bases). With 4 bases removed from V and 10 bases from J, the gap between germline ends came to 19 bases. Germline V CDR1 and CDR2: LGHNA, YNFKEQ. This CDR3 has 15 amino acids. CDR3 region: CASSPSDSVLAELFF. The DNA for the CDR3 is TGTGCCAGCAGCCCCTCGGACTCTGTTTTGGCGGAGCTGTTTTTT.

J is TRBJ2-3 and V is TRBV10-3; 10 bases align to TRBD2. Per germline, CDR1 ENHRY and CDR2 SYGVKD. With 6 bases clipped from V and 1 base from J, the junction kept 1 base outside the gene matches. The CDR3 runs 14 residues. CDR3 amino acids: CAISGTSGTDTQYF. DNA for the CDR3: TGTGCCATCAGCGGGACTAGCGGCACAGATACGCAGTATTTT.

A note on this clone: The junction does not match germline at one end; this may be a read error. The rearrangement links TRBV11-1 to TRBJ1-4; D might be TRBD1 (6 bases). Germline-derived CDR1 and CDR2 are SGHAT and FQDESV (reference sequence). The CDR3 length is 13 residues. The CDR3 DNA reads TGTGCCAGCAGCTTTATATCATCAGGGGCGCTTGTTTTT. As protein: CASSFISSGALVF.

The chain combines TRBV6-1 with TRBJ1-1, with D unresolved. The CDR3 is 13 residues long. V was clipped by 4 bases and J by 1 base, with 7 bases between them. Per the germline V gene, CDR1 is MNHNS and CDR2 is SASEGT. CDR3 sequence: CASSGITNTEAFF. CDR3 coding DNA: TGTGCCAGCAGTGGGATAACGAACACTGAAGCTTTCTTT.

This chain connects TRBV7-3 to TRBJ2-1; no clear D gene. Germline CDR1 and CDR2: SGHTA and FQGTGA. Trimming took off 0 bases at V and 3 bases at J, with 9 bases between the two ends. The CDR3 is made up of 15 amino acids. The chain's CDR3 is CASSLTPRSYNEQFF. CDR3 nucleotide sequence: TGTGCCAGCAGCTTAACGCCCAGGAGCTACAATGAGCAGTTCTTC.